These 11 T cell receptor beta chains were all obtained from the same sample, sequenced in a study of blood T cell repertoires in COVID-19. Clones were read by immunoSEQ multiplex PCR, and TCRdb kept only the in-frame ones, dropping some. The table shows more than 200,000 clones, with under 90% occurring only once. Sequencing input: peripheral blood. All receptors come from a woman aged 40 to 50 with active or convalescent COVID-19.

This clone was seen a handful of times. The chain is built from TRBV5-1 and TRBJ1-5; D unresolved. The V and J ends lost 0 bases and 4 bases respectively, with 11 bases between them. The CDR3 covers 15 residues. CDR1 is SGHRS, CDR2 YFSETQ, per germline. Here the CDR3 reads CASSLDFAENQPQHF. The CDR3 coding sequence is TGCGCCAGCAGCTTGGATTTCGCGGAGAATCAGCCCCAGCATTTT. Variable domain in full (rest from reference TRBV5-1 and TRBJ1-5): KAGVTQTPRYLIKTRGQQVTLSCSPISGHRSVSWYQQTPGQGLQFLFEYFSETQRNKGNFPGRFSGRQFSNSRSEMNVSTLELGDSALYLCASSLDFAENQPQHFGDGTRLSIL.

This clone was seen a handful of times. The chain combines TRBV5-1 with TRBJ2-7, with 7 bases fitting TRBD1. CDR1 and CDR2 (germline): SGHRS, YFSETQ. Losses at the gene ends were 4 bases for V and 5 bases for J; bases not matched to a gene: 9. The CDR3 consists of 14 residues. The CDR3 DNA follows: TGCGCCAGCAGCCCTTTGACAGGGATGGACGAGCAGTACTTC. It specifies CASSPLTGMDEQYF.

The gene calls are TRBV20-1 and TRBJ1-1; D is ambiguous. V was pared by 3 bases and J by 0 bases, with 17 bases between. Germline lookup yields CDR1 DFQATT and CDR2 SNEGSKA (reference sequence). The CDR3 is made up of 16 amino acids. This chain's CDR3 is CSASVGPAAMNTEAFF. The CDR3 nucleotides read TGCAGTGCTAGTGTCGGGCCAGCGGCCATGAACACTGAAGCTTTCTTT.

The genes are TRBV5-8 and TRBJ2-5; D not certain. CDR3 size: 14 residues. Germline V gives CDR1 SGHTS, CDR2 YDEGEE. Trimming took off 0 bases at V and 0 bases at J, with 6 bases between the two ends. This CDR3 reads CASSLAFYQETQYF. Here the CDR3 DNA reads TGTGCCAGCAGCTTGGCCTTCTACCAAGAGACCCAGTACTTC.

The chain links TRBV18 to TRBJ2-7; 9 positions agree with TRBD2. This CDR3 spans 12 amino acids. V trimming: 3 bases; J trimming: 7 bases; junction bases outside the gene matches: 1. CDR1 KGHSH and CDR2 LQKENI come from the germline V gene. The CDR3 bases are TGTGCCAGCTCACCGCGGGGGGGGGAGCAGTACTTC. Encoded protein: CASSPRGGEQYF.

V usage is TRBV6-5 and J usage is TRBJ2-7; TRBD1 is a possible D gene (6 bases). Germline V gene lookup returns CDR1 MNHEY and CDR2 SVGAGI. V was clipped by 8 bases and J by 2 bases, with 13 bases between them. This CDR3 contains 13 residues. This CDR3 reads CASGTGSAYEQYF. The CDR3 DNA follows: TGTGCCAGCGGTACAGGGTCAGCCTACGAGCAGTACTTC.

V is TRBV6-5 and J is TRBJ1-4, with D hard to call. The CDR3 extends over 15 amino acids. Trimming removed 7 bases from V and 8 bases from J, with 20 bases in between. The germline gives CDR1 MNHEY, CDR2 SVGAGI. The CDR3 DNA reads TGTGCCAGCATGTTATACGTCAGAGGTTTAGAAAAACTGTTTTTT. Translated: CASMLYVRGLEKLFF.

The J gene is TRBJ2-3, the V gene TRBV24-1; TRBD2 might be the D (5 bases). The CDR3 spans 17 residues. The V end lost 3 bases, the J end lost 3 bases, and 18 bases lay between the germline ends. Germline V gene lookup returns CDR1 KGHDR and CDR2 SFDVKD. CDR3 loop: CATSDLGVVERTDTQYF. The DNA of the CDR3 is TGTGCCACCAGTGATCTCGGGGTAGTAGAGAGAACAGATACGCAGTATTTT.

In its sample, this clone was seen a few times. The V call is TRBV21-1, the J call TRBJ1-2. TRBV21-1 counts as a pseudogene. CDR3 length: 13 amino acids. The CDR3 here is CASTLGGFYGYTF. CDR3 sequence (DNA): TGTGCCAGCACCCTGGGGGGTTTCTATGGCTACACCTTC.

V gene TRBV20-1 combines with J gene TRBJ1-1, with D unresolved. This CDR3 is 15 amino acids long. V lost 3 bases and J 0 bases, leaving 14 bases between the germline ends. CDR1 is DFQATT and CDR2 is SNEGSKA in the germline V gene (reference sequence). CDR3 sequence (DNA): TGCAGTGCTAGTGAACGGGGAAGCATGAACACTGAAGCTTTCTTT. The encoded protein is CSASERGSMNTEAFF.

This sequence joins TRBV19 and TRBJ2-4; a possible D gene is TRBD2 (5 bases). Trimming took off 2 bases at V and 8 bases at J, with 22 bases between the two ends. Germline assignment: CDR1 LNHDA and CDR2 SQIVND (reference sequence). The CDR3 totals 17 residues. The CDR3 reads CASSIPRGAGRDHIQYF. In DNA, the CDR3 is TGTGCCAGTAGTATACCCCGGGGAGCTGGTCGGGATCACATTCAGTACTTC.